This entry lists 21 T cell receptor beta chains sequenced from one sample in a study of T cell responses to AZD1222 COVID-19 vaccine. The assay was immunoSEQ multiplex PCR, and TCRdb's table has in-frame clones only and misses some. Here the sample spans some 130,000 clones, over 80% being singletons. The sequencing used peripheral blood, collected 28 days after the second AZD1222 dose. Receptors were obtained from an adult who received the AZD1222 COVID-19 vaccine.

The V call is TRBV10-3, the J call TRBJ1-5; the D gene is possibly TRBD1 (6 bases). Germline V lookup: CDR1 ENHRY, CDR2 SYGVKD. V was trimmed by 6 bases and J by 6 bases, leaving 18 bases between them. The CDR3 consists of 15 residues. The CDR3 protein is CAISDLTGPSQPQHF. The DNA of the CDR3 is TGTGCCATCAGCGACCTTACAGGGCCGAGTCAGCCCCAGCATTTT.

The chain uses TRBV24-1 and TRBJ2-3; D unresolved. Trimming pared 5 bases from V and 0 bases from J, leaving 14 bases between. CDR1 and CDR2 (germline): KGHDR, SFDVKD. This CDR3 contains 16 residues. DNA for the CDR3: TGTGCCACCAGTGGGAGTTATGGTTTGAGCACAGATACGCAGTATTTT. It specifies CATSGSYGLSTDTQYF.

This chain links TRBV15 with TRBJ2-3; 9 bases are shared with TRBD1. Germline values: CDR1 LNHNV, CDR2 YYDKDF (reference sequence). V lost 5 bases to trimming and J lost 8 bases; unmatched junction nucleotides: 17. The CDR3 is made up of 17 amino acids. The CDR3 DNA sequence: TGTGCCACCAGCTCACCGACGAACAGGGGGCCCATCCTTACGCAGTATTTT. Its translation: CATSSPTNRGPILTQYF.

The J gene is TRBJ2-7, the V gene TRBV7-9, with D possibly matching TRBD1 (5 bases). Germline V gene sequence: CDR1 SEHNR, CDR2 FQNEAQ (reference sequence). This CDR3 has 16 amino acids. Trimming stripped 4 bases from V and 2 bases from J, with 18 bases between. In nucleotides, the CDR3 is TGTGCCAGCAGCTATATGGACACATCAAGCCCCTACGAGCAGTACTTC. This encodes CASSYMDTSSPYEQYF. The entire variable domain, with the rest obtained from reference TRBV7-9 and TRBJ2-7, is as follows: DTGVSQNPRHKITKRGQNVTFRCDPISEHNRLYWYRQTLGQGPEFLTYFQNEAQLEKSRLLSDRFSAERPKGSFSTLEIQRTEQGDSAMYLCASSYMDTSSPYEQYFGPGTRLTVT.

V is TRBV2 and J is TRBJ2-5; D unclear. The CDR3 consists of 12 residues. V lost 3 bases and J 8 bases, leaving 10 bases between the germline ends. Germline lookup yields CDR1 SNHLY and CDR2 FYNNEI. The CDR3 sequence is CASSETFGTQYF. Here the CDR3 DNA reads TGTGCCAGCAGTGAGACGTTTGGTACCCAGTACTTC.

V usage is TRBV21-1 and J usage is TRBJ1-5. TRBV21-1 represents a pseudogene. The CDR3 totals 14 residues. CDR3 residues: CASEPEGCNGPQHF. CDR3 sequence (DNA): TGTGCCAGCGAACCCGAGGGATGCAATGGACCCCAGCATTTT.

The rearrangement uses TRBV2 and TRBJ1-5, with 7 bases that match TRBD1. Germline CDR1 SNHLY, CDR2 FYNNEI. Unmatched junction bases numbered 6, after V lost 7 bases and J lost 6 bases. The CDR3 extends over 13 amino acids. For the CDR3, the DNA is TGTGCCAGCAATCGGGCAGGGGGTCAGCCCCAGCATTTT. Amino acid sequence: CASNRAGGQPQHF.

J is TRBJ2-7 and V is TRBV5-4, with 7 bases matching TRBD1. This CDR3 comprises 15 residues. Trimming cost V 0 bases and J 3 bases; bases outside gene matches: 6. CDR1 SGHNT and CDR2 YYREEE come from the germline V gene (reference sequence). The CDR3 coding sequence is TGTGCCAGCAGCTTGGAAGGGGGCGCCTTCTACGAGCAGTACTTC. Translated: CASSLEGGAFYEQYF.

The chain employs TRBV3-1 (or the pseudogene TRBV3-2) and TRBJ2-1; TRBD2 matches at 9 bases. Trimming at V came to 0 bases and at J to 7 bases, leaving 7 bases not matched to a gene. This CDR3 comprises 16 residues. Germline V CDR1 and CDR2: LGHDT, YNNKEL (reference sequence). The CDR3: CASSQEWLAGFNEQFF. In DNA form, the CDR3 reads TGTGCCAGCAGCCAAGAATGGCTAGCGGGGTTTAATGAGCAGTTCTTC.

This chain joins TRBV5-6 and TRBJ1-2; the match to TRBD1 covers 8 bases. Germline lookup yields CDR1 SGHDT and CDR2 YYEEEE. J was trimmed by 4 bases and V by 3 bases; bases with no gene match: 5. The CDR3 runs to 14 residues. The CDR3 DNA reads TGTGCCAGCAGCTACGGACAGGGTACCTATGGCTACACCTTC. This gives the protein CASSYGQGTYGYTF.

This chain uses TRBV2 with TRBJ1-3; D call uncertain. Between the trimmed V and J ends, which lost 5 bases and 4 bases, there was a span of 15 bases. The CDR3 totals 15 residues. Germline assignment: CDR1 SNHLY and CDR2 FYNNEI. Written as DNA, the CDR3 is TGTGCCAGCAGTCCCCTGCGGGCCCGGGGAAACACCATATATTTT. Its protein product is CASSPLRARGNTIYF.

The rearrangement links TRBV7-9 to TRBJ2-7; D is uncertain. Germline values: CDR1 SEHNR, CDR2 FQNEAQ (reference sequence). V lost 1 base, J lost 6 bases, and 7 bases lay in between. The CDR3 is 12 amino acids. This CDR3 is CASSLGSGEQYF. The DNA of the CDR3 is TGTGCCAGCAGCTTAGGATCGGGCGAGCAGTACTTC.

The CDR3 nucleotides are TGCAGCGTTGGGACAGGGAGCAGCTCTGGAAACACCATATATTTT. This gives the protein CSVGTGSSSGNTIYF. The V call is TRBV29-1, the J call TRBJ1-3; 8 nucleotides agree with TRBD1. CDR3 size: 15 residues. The germline CDR1 and CDR2 sequences are SQVTM and ANQGSEA. The J segment lost 0 bases and the V segment lost 4 bases, leaving 5 bases of the junction unmatched.

The chain links TRBV30 to TRBJ1-1; D is ambiguous. CDR3 size: 14 residues. Germline V CDR1 and CDR2: GTSNPN, SVGIG (reference sequence). Trimming left V 2 bases short and J 3 bases short, with 13 bases between. The CDR3 coding sequence is TGTGCCTGGAGTCTTCGGGGTTTTCACACTGAAGCTTTCTTT. Encoded protein: CAWSLRGFHTEAFF.

In regard to this clone: The sample carries other DNA sequences with the same CDR3. The chain recombines TRBV28 with TRBJ1-1, with D unresolved. This CDR3 contains 11 residues. Germline V CDR1 and CDR2: MDHEN, SYDVKM. Trimming left V 6 bases short and J 0 bases short, with 2 bases between. In nucleotides, the CDR3 is TGTGCCAGCAGATTGAACACTGAAGCTTTCTTT. Amino acids: CASRLNTEAFF. The full variable domain, completed using reference TRBV28 and TRBJ1-1, is DVKVTQSSRYLVKRTGEKVFLECVQDMDHENMFWYRQDPGLGLRLIYFSYDVKMKEKGDIPEGYSVSREKKERFSLILESASTNQTSMYLCASRLNTEAFFGQGTRLTVV.

The V and J genes are TRBV5-1 and TRBJ2-5, with 11 bases aligning to TRBD2. Germline V gives CDR1 SGHRS, CDR2 YFSETQ. The CDR3 loop spans 15 amino acids. Germline trimming cut 3 bases from V and 1 base from J; bases unmatched to any gene: 2. The CDR3 here is CASSSTSGIQETQYF. In DNA, the CDR3 is TGCGCCAGCAGCTCGACTAGCGGGATCCAAGAGACCCAGTACTTC.

This clone was recorded at least ten times. The CDR3 here is CASSLDDIGRDSPLHF. The CDR3 DNA reads as TGTGCCAGCAGCTTAGATGACATAGGGCGAGATTCACCCCTCCACTTT. The rearrangement joins TRBV11-2 to TRBJ1-6; D not resolved. Trimming stripped 0 bases from V and 8 bases from J, with 14 bases between. Germline values: CDR1 SGHAT, CDR2 FQNNGV. The CDR3 contains 16 residues.

V usage is TRBV6-5 and J usage is TRBJ2-2, with 7 bases aligning to TRBD1. CDR3 length: 15 residues. Germline values: CDR1 MNHEY, CDR2 SVGAGI. Trimming removed 6 bases from V and 7 bases from J; junction bases left unmatched: 11. The CDR3 DNA reads TGTGCCAGCAGAGACAGGGACGGGACGAGCGGGGAGCTGTTTTTT. Protein sequence: CASRDRDGTSGELFF.

This chain uses TRBV7-9 with TRBJ2-1; D remains ambiguous. The CDR3 loop spans 11 amino acids. Germline V lookup: CDR1 SEHNR, CDR2 FQNEAQ (reference sequence). V dropped 3 bases and J dropped 7 bases, with 4 bases sitting between them. CDR3 region: CASSLQNEQFF. In DNA form, the CDR3 reads TGTGCCAGCAGCTTGCAAAATGAGCAGTTCTTC.

This chain links TRBV4-1 with TRBJ2-1; 8 nucleotides line up with TRBD2. The V and J ends lost 4 bases and 3 bases, in that order; junction bases with no gene match: 8. The CDR3 length is 16 residues. CDR1 is MGHRA, CDR2 YSYEKL, per germline. The CDR3 DNA is TGCGCCAGCAGCCCACACTCAAGCGGGGGCTACAATGAGCAGTTCTTC. Translated: CASSPHSSGGYNEQFF.

V gene TRBV7-8 combines with J gene TRBJ2-3; D unresolved. Trimming left V 3 bases short and J 3 bases short, with 13 bases between. The CDR3 length is 15 residues. Germline CDR1 is SGHVS and CDR2 is FQNEAQ. The DNA of the CDR3 is TGTGCCAGCAGCTTCCCTCCGATTGGGACAGATACGCAGTATTTT. This translates into CASSFPPIGTDTQYF.